Listed below are T cell receptor beta chains from one sample, sequenced in a study of metastatic and nonmetastatic thyroid tumors. MiXCR was used by TCRdb to re-call the PCR reads. Here the sample spans over 65,000 clones, approximately 12% being singletons. The sequenced sample consisted of tumor tissue. These receptors came from a female donor with papillary thyroid cancer or a benign thyroid nodule (not recorded which). Some clones in this sample may be carry-over from other donors' samples. The CDR3 runs from the conserved cysteine through the conserved F or W. Each record gives: J gene, V gene, clone size, D gene, CDR3 protein, CDR3 DNA. The D gene is left open where the match is weak. The size field is filled for only some rows; it gives once, few, many or a size class.

>TRBJ2-5|TRBV29-1|few|.
CSVESLGPETQYF
TGCAGCGTTGAGAGTCTGGGTCCAGAGACCCAGTACTTC
>TRBJ2-1|TRBV15|few|TRBD2
CATSRGTRNYNEQFF
TGTGCCACCAGCAGAGGGACTAGAAACTACAATGAGCAGTTCTTC
>TRBJ2-2|TRBV6-2/TRBV6-3|many|.
CASSYLRESGELFF
TGTGCCAGCAGTTATTTACGGGAGTCCGGGGAGCTGTTTTTT
>TRBJ2-1|TRBV2|many|TRBD2
CASREGLAGGFDEQFF
TGTGCCAGCAGGGAGGGACTAGCGGGAGGTTTTGATGAGCAGTTCTTC
>TRBJ2-7|TRBV5-1|many|.
CASSGYSYEQYF
TGCGCCAGCAGCGGATATTCCTACGAGCAGTACTTC
>TRBJ1-5|TRBV6-2/TRBV6-3|many|.
CASRGSRFVQPQHF
TGTGCCAGCAGAGGCTCGCGGTTCGTTCAGCCCCAACATTTT
>TRBJ1-5|TRBV19|many|TRBD1
CASSSETGRSQPQHF
TGTGCCAGTAGTTCAGAGACAGGGCGTAGTCAGCCCCAGCATTTT
>TRBJ1-5|TRBV19|many|TRBD1
CASSGTGGGQPQHF
TGTGCCAGTAGTGGGACAGGGGGCGGACAGCCCCAGCATTTT
>TRBJ1-5|TRBV5-4|many|TRBD1
CASSSGTGPPSNQPQHF
TGTGCCAGCAGCTCCGGGACAGGGCCACCTAGCAATCAGCCCCAGCATTTT
>TRBJ2-7|TRBV29-1|many|.
CSVESGYEQYF
TGCAGCGTGGAATCGGGGTACGAGCAGTACTTC
>TRBJ2-7|TRBV27|many|TRBD2
CASSPGGGKNEQYF
TGTGCCAGCAGCCCCGGGGGGGGCAAAAACGAGCAGTACTTC
>TRBJ1-1|TRBV20-1|many|TRBD1
CSAKRIGTGFTEAFF
TGCAGTGCGAAGCGAATCGGGACAGGGTTTACTGAAGCTTTCTTT
>TRBJ2-2|TRBV6-1|.|.
CASSPLAGELFF
TGTGCCAGCAGTCCTCTAGCGGGGGAGCTGTTTTTT
>TRBJ2-1|TRBV6-1|many|.
CASRQGEQFF
TGTGCCAGCAGACAGGGTGAGCAGTTCTTC
>TRBJ2-7|TRBV3-1|many|.
CASSQGLNSYEQYF
TGTGCCAGCAGCCAAGGACTGAACTCCTATGAGCAGTACTTC
>TRBJ1-3|TRBV6-1|many|.
CASNSWHTIYF
TGTGCCAGCAATAGCTGGCACACCATATATTTT
>TRBJ2-3|TRBV20-1|many|TRBD2
CSASRLGGRSDTQYF
TGCAGTGCCAGTAGACTCGGCGGGAGATCAGATACGCAGTATTTT
>TRBJ2-3|TRBV9|many|TRBD2
CASSVAGVTDTQYF
TGTGCCAGCAGCGTGGCGGGGGTCACAGATACGCAGTATTTT
>TRBJ1-1|TRBV6-6|many|.
CASSYSRDKEAFF
TGTGCCAGCAGTTACTCGCGAGACAAGGAAGCTTTCTTT
>TRBJ2-7|TRBV11-3|many|TRBD2
CASSVSGRIHEQYF
TGTGCCAGCAGCGTTAGCGGGAGAATCCACGAGCAGTACTTC
>TRBJ1-1|TRBV12-3/TRBV12-4|many|TRBD1
CASSLRPGQGTEAFF
TGTGCCAGCAGTTTACGGCCGGGACAGGGAACTGAAGCTTTCTTT
>TRBJ1-2|TRBV19|.|.
CASSIDSGRPNYGYTF
TGTGCCAGTAGTATAGATTCGGGTAGGCCCAACTATGGCTACACCTTC
>TRBJ2-1|TRBV29-1|many|TRBD2
CSVEGLAGGFDNEQFF
TGCAGCGTTGAAGGTCTAGCGGGAGGTTTCGACAATGAGCAGTTCTTC
>TRBJ1-5|TRBV9|many|TRBD1
CASSEGQSNQPQHF
TGTGCCAGCAGCGAGGGACAGTCCAATCAGCCCCAGCATTTT
>TRBJ2-7|TRBV6-1|many|.
CASSYRDSPSYEQYF
TGTGCCAGCAGCTACCGGGACTCGCCCTCCTACGAGCAGTACTTC
>TRBJ2-4|TRBV28|many|.
CASTSKNIQYF
TGTGCCAGCACAAGCAAAAACATTCAGTACTTC
>TRBJ1-2|TRBV6-1|many|TRBD1
CASSEASGQGRGGYTF
TGTGCCAGCAGTGAAGCGTCGGGACAGGGGCGCGGTGGCTACACCTTC
>TRBJ2-1|TRBV18|few|.
CASSPLEGRGEQFF
TGTGCCAGCTCACCACTCGAGGGCCGGGGTGAGCAGTTCTTC
>TRBJ1-2|TRBV2|few|.
CASSVLGHPYGYTF
TGTGCCAGCAGTGTCCTAGGGCATCCCTATGGCTACACCTTC
>TRBJ2-3|TRBV7-3|many|.
CASTRYYTGPQSHRDTQYF
TGTGCCAGCACCCGTTATTACACGGGACCCCAGAGCCACCGGGATACGCAGTATTTT
>TRBJ2-7|TRBV6-2/TRBV6-3|.|.
CASSYVQLSYGQYF
TGTGCCAGCAGTTACGTCCAGCTGTCCTACGGGCAGTACTTC
>TRBJ2-7|TRBV6-2/TRBV6-3|many|.
CASSLNSGNEQYF
TGTGCCAGCAGTCTAAATTCCGGCAACGAGCAGTACTTC
>TRBJ2-1|TRBV10-2|few|.
CGSIARSSYNEQFF
TGCGGCAGCATTGCCCGTAGCTCCTACAATGAGCAGTTCTTC
>TRBJ2-3|TRBV19|many|.
CASSIRGAGTDTQYF
TGTGCCAGTAGTATCAGGGGGGCCGGCACAGATACGCAGTATTTT
>TRBJ2-1|TRBV20-1|many|TRBD2
CSARDQGYQRDYNEQFF
TGCAGTGCTAGAGATCAGGGCTATCAGCGGGACTACAATGAGCAGTTCTTC
>TRBJ1-1|TRBV7-2|many|.
CASSPQGGITEAFF
TGTGCCAGCAGCCCACAGGGCGGTATCACTGAAGCTTTCTTT
>TRBJ2-7|TRBV11-2|many|.
CASSRRLGGPYEQYF
TGTGCCAGCAGCCGCCGTCTCGGGGGCCCCTACGAGCAGTACTTC
>TRBJ1-1|TRBV24-1|many|.
CATRYPGSNEAFF
TGTGCCACCAGATACCCGGGGTCAAATGAAGCTTTCTTT
>TRBJ2-1|TRBV19|many|TRBD2
CASSPYGLAASYNEQFF
TGTGCCAGTAGTCCCTACGGACTAGCGGCCTCCTACAATGAGCAGTTCTTC
>TRBJ2-7|TRBV6-2/TRBV6-3|many|.
CASSTRTFSYEQYF
TGTGCCAGCAGTACACGGACATTTTCCTACGAGCAGTACTTC
>TRBJ2-7|TRBV5-1|many|TRBD1
CASSPRDRGDYEQYF
TGCGCCAGCAGCCCACGGGACAGGGGGGACTACGAGCAGTACTTC
>TRBJ2-2|TRBV5-4|.|TRBD2
CASSLVAGGNTGELFF
TGTGCCAGCAGCTTGGTAGCGGGAGGTAACACCGGGGAGCTGTTTTTT
>TRBJ2-7|TRBV29-1|many|.
CSVTLLAVAYEQYF
TGCAGCGTAACTCTCTTAGCGGTAGCCTACGAGCAGTACTTC
>TRBJ2-1|TRBV24-1|many|TRBD1
CATRDSTYNEQFF
TGTGCCACCCGGGACAGCACATACAATGAGCAGTTCTTC
>TRBJ1-1|TRBV20-1|many|.
CSARGGGRTPGAFF
TGCAGTGCTAGAGGCGGGGGGCGGACCCCTGGAGCTTTCTTT
>TRBJ2-1|TRBV20-1|once|.
CSARLVSAMIYNEQFF
TGCAGTGCTAGACTAGTTAGCGCAATGATATACAATGAGCAGTTCTTT
>TRBJ2-7|TRBV29-1|few|.
CSVVVKVYEQYF
TGCAGCGTTGTAGTAAAGGTCTACGAGCAGTACTTC
>TRBJ1-4|TRBV5-1|.|.
CASSLGRGLLATNEKLFF
TGCGCCAGCAGCTTGGGCAGGGGCCTCCTAGCAACTAATGAAAAACTGTTTTTT
>TRBJ2-7|TRBV19|many|TRBD2
CASTPGTSGSYEQYF
TGTGCCAGTACCCCCGGGACTAGCGGGAGCTACGAGCAGTACTTC
>TRBJ2-2|TRBV10-2|.|.
CASRAPTGYLFF
TGCGCCAGCAGGGCACCCACCGGGTATCTGTTTTTT
>TRBJ1-3|TRBV9|many|.
CASSPEGGFASGNTIYF
TGTGCCAGCAGCCCCGAAGGAGGGTTTGCTTCTGGAAACACCATATATTTT
>TRBJ2-1|TRBV19|many|TRBD1
CASSPVDRGGNEQFF
TGTGCCAGTAGTCCGGTTGACAGGGGGGGGAATGAGCAGTTCTTC
>TRBJ2-1|TRBV20-1|many|TRBD2
CSADGTTDLGEQFF
TGCAGTGCTGACGGGACTACGGACCTCGGTGAGCAGTTCTTC